The 14 T cell receptor beta chains listed next were all sequenced from one sample in a study of shared clonotypes between healthy human individuals. Using immunoSEQ multiplex PCR, the repertoire was profiled, and TCRdb retains in-frame clones only, with some absent. The sample yields 700,000 or so clones, 55% to 75% seen once. The sequenced material came from memory CD4+ T cells sorted from blood. As for subset: CD45RA-negative fraction. These receptors all come from a woman aged 25 to 39 in good health.

This clone was counted a single time. The chain recombines TRBV6-6 with TRBJ2-2; 7 bases are shared with TRBD2. Germline CDR1 is MNHNY and CDR2 is SVGAGI (reference sequence). This CDR3 comprises 16 residues. After removal of 0 bases from V and 3 bases from J, the junction contained 4 bases not matched to a gene. This CDR3 reads CASSYSGGSYTGELFF. The CDR3 DNA is TGTGCCAGCAGTTACTCGGGCGGGAGTTACACCGGGGAGCTGTTTTTT.

The J gene is TRBJ2-5, the V gene TRBV29-1, with D unclear. CDR3 length: 12 amino acids. CDR1 and CDR2 from the germline V gene are SQVTM and ANQGSEA. Here the CDR3 DNA reads TGCAGTGTTCGAGGATCCCAAGAGACCCAGTACTTC. Protein product: CSVRGSQETQYF.

CDR3 nucleotide sequence: TGTGCCAGCAGTGGCTCAGGGCCTTTGGGGCAGTTCTTC. As protein: CASSGSGPLGQFF. This sequence joins TRBV6-1 and TRBJ2-1, with D possibly being TRBD1 (5 bases). CDR3 length equals 13 residues. The germline V gene has CDR1 MNHNS and CDR2 SASEGT. V lost 4 bases to trimming and J lost 12 bases, with 16 bases between them.

This clone was found a few times. This chain links TRBV7-9 with TRBJ1-1; D is perhaps TRBD1 (5 bases). V dropped 3 bases and J dropped 7 bases, with 15 bases sitting between them. The germline CDR1 and CDR2 sequences are SEHNR and FQNEAQ (reference sequence). The length of the CDR3 is 14 residues. This CDR3 is CASSFFGGQGEAFF. The CDR3 DNA reads as TGTGCCAGCAGCTTTTTTGGGGGTCAAGGTGAAGCTTTCTTT.

This clone was seen at least ten times. V usage is TRBV28 and J usage is TRBJ1-3, with D uncertain. CDR1 MDHEN and CDR2 SYDVKM come from the germline V gene. V gave up 3 bases and J gave up 8 bases, with 5 bases separating them. The CDR3 is 11 residues long. The CDR3 region is CASSFKDTIYF. CDR3 in DNA: TGTGCCAGCAGTTTCAAGGACACCATATATTTT.

The gene calls are TRBV27 and TRBJ1-4; D call uncertain. Trimming removed 5 bases from V and 7 bases from J, with 14 bases in between. The CDR3 is 14 amino acids. The V gene's germline CDR1 is MNHEY and CDR2 SMNVEV (reference sequence). The CDR3 nucleotides read TGTGCCAGCAGTAAAGCCGGACGGAGTGAAAAACTGTTTTTT. This codes for CASSKAGRSEKLFF.

This chain connects TRBV19 to TRBJ2-5; no definite D call. Per germline, CDR1 LNHDA and CDR2 SQIVND (reference sequence). Trimming shortened V by 7 bases and J by 5 bases, and 14 bases separated the two germline ends. The CDR3 is 13 amino acids. The CDR3 coding sequence is TGTGCCAGTAAAGCGAACTTGCGGGAGACCCAGTACTTC. It translates to CASKANLRETQYF.

The chain combines TRBV5-1 with TRBJ2-1; TRBD2 matches 9 bases. Germline trimming cut 0 bases from V and 7 bases from J; bases unmatched to any gene: 5. Germline V gene data show CDR1 as SGHRS and CDR2 as YFSETQ. The CDR3 has 15 amino acids. CDR3 DNA: TGCGCCAGCAGCTTGGTTGTAGCGGGGGTAAATGAGCAGTTCTTC. Translated, it gives CASSLVVAGVNEQFF. The full variable domain, rest sourced from reference TRBV5-1 and TRBJ2-1, is KAGVTQTPRYLIKTRGQQVTLSCSPISGHRSVSWYQQTPGQGLQFLFEYFSETQRNKGNFPGRFSGRQFSNSRSEMNVSTLELGDSALYLCASSLVVAGVNEQFFGPGTRLTVL.

This clone was detected only once. The rearrangement joins TRBV7-3 to TRBJ2-3; 8 bases map to TRBD2. V lost 3 bases, J lost 0 bases, and 5 bases stayed unmatched. This CDR3 is built from 16 residues. The germline gives CDR1 SGHTA, CDR2 FQGTGA. CDR3 DNA: TGTGCCAGCAGCTTTTGGGCTAGCGGGAGCACAGATACGCAGTATTTT. It encodes CASSFWASGSTDTQYF. Full variable domain (remainder filled in from reference TRBV7-3 and TRBJ2-3): GAGVSQTPSNKVTEKGKYVELRCDPISGHTALYWYRQSLGQGPEFLIYFQGTGAADDSGLPNDRFFAVRPEGSVSTLKIQRTERGDSAVYLCASSFWASGSTDTQYFGPGTRLTVL.

This clone has just a few counts. The rearrangement uses TRBV28 and TRBJ1-2, with D perhaps TRBD1 (5 bases). Trimming shortened V by 6 bases and J by 8 bases, and 16 bases separated the two germline ends. This CDR3 has 13 amino acids. Germline loops: CDR1 MDHEN, CDR2 SYDVKM. In nucleotides, the CDR3 is TGTGCCAGCAGCGTATCCCTCCGGGGCGGCTACACCTTC. Protein product: CASSVSLRGGYTF.

The V and J genes are TRBV27 and TRBJ1-5; unclear D gene. CDR3 length equals 19 residues. Germline V gene lookup returns CDR1 MNHEY and CDR2 SMNVEV (reference sequence). V lost 4 bases and J 0 bases, leaving 22 bases between the germline ends. The CDR3 nucleotides read TGTGCCAGCAGTTCCAGCCGTGGGATCCCGCTTGATAGCAATCAGCCCCAGCATTTT. It encodes CASSSSRGIPLDSNQPQHF.

The V and J genes are TRBV6-4 and TRBJ2-5, with 8 bases fitting TRBD2. CDR1 is MRHNA, CDR2 SNTAGT, per germline. The trim removed 6 bases at V and 5 bases at J, leaving 8 bases unmatched. The CDR3 totals 14 residues. In DNA form, the CDR3 reads TGTGCCAGCAGAGGACCCCGGGGGGGGGAGACCCAGTACTTC. Its translation is CASRGPRGGETQYF.

The chain recombines TRBV11-1 with TRBJ1-3; 8 positions agree with TRBD1. CDR1 and CDR2 from the germline V gene are SGHAT and FQDESV (reference sequence). The CDR3 sequence is 15 residues long. The junction had 2 bases not matched to a gene; V was cut back by 3 bases and J by 1 base. The CDR3 coding sequence is TGTGCCAGCAGCTTCAGGGGGCGATCTGGAAACACCATATATTTT. Protein sequence: CASSFRGRSGNTIYF. The whole variable domain, filled in from reference TRBV11-1 and TRBJ1-3, reads EAEVAQSPRYKITEKSQAVAFWCDPISGHATLYWYRQILGQGPELLVQFQDESVVDDSQLPKDRFSAERLKGVDSTLKIQPAELGDSAMYLCASSFRGRSGNTIYFGEGSWLTVV.

This chain uses TRBV11-2 with TRBJ1-2; TRBD1 agrees at 8 bases. V lost 4 bases, J lost 6 bases, and 16 bases stayed unmatched. The CDR3 runs 17 residues. Germline V gives CDR1 SGHAT, CDR2 FQNNGV. The CDR3 is CASSSGYHLDRVDGYTF. The CDR3 DNA follows: TGTGCCAGCAGCTCAGGGTACCACCTGGACAGGGTAGATGGCTACACCTTC. Full variable domain (remainder filled in from reference TRBV11-2 and TRBJ1-2): EAGVAQSPRYKIIEKRQSVAFWCNPISGHATLYWYQQILGQGPKLLIQFQNNGVVDDSQLPKDRFSAERLKGVDSTLKIQPAKLEDSAVYLCASSSGYHLDRVDGYTFGSGTRLTVV.